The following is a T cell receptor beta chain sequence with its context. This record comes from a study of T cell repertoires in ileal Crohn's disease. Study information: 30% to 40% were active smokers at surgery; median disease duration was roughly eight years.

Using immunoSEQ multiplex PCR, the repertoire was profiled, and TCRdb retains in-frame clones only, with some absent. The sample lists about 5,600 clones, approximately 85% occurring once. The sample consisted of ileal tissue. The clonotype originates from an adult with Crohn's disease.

The CDR3 loop reads CASSPGTGRVHGYTF. CDR3 bases: TGTGCCAGCTCACCAGGGACAGGGAGAGTCCATGGCTACACCTTC. The rearrangement uses TRBV18 and TRBJ1-2, with 9 bases matching TRBD1. This CDR3 is 15 amino acids long. V was pared by 2 bases and J by 6 bases, with 7 bases of the junction left unmatched. Germline CDR1 and CDR2: KGHSH and LQKENI.